The 10 T cell receptor beta chains below come from one sample, sequenced in a study of blood T cell repertoires in COVID-19. This table comes from immunoSEQ multiplex PCR, and its TCRdb copy is limited to in-frame clones, with some not included. The profile shows about 290,000 clones, about nine tenths of them singletons. Sequencing was carried out using PBMCs or T cells enriched from blood (not recorded which). The receptors were sampled from a woman aged 40 to 50 who had recovered from COVID-19.

This clone was detected once. V usage is TRBV19 and J usage is TRBJ1-5; D perhaps matches TRBD1 (6 bases). Between the trimmed V and J ends, which lost 7 bases and 0 bases, there was a span of 13 bases. This CDR3 is 15 amino acids long. The germline V gene has CDR1 LNHDA and CDR2 SQIVND (reference sequence). The CDR3 region is CASTLLDSSNQPQHF. For the CDR3, the DNA is TGTGCCAGTACCCTACTGGACAGTAGCAATCAGCCCCAGCATTTT.

The rearrangement uses TRBV2 and TRBJ2-7; 7 positions match TRBD2. CDR1 is SNHLY, CDR2 FYNNEI, per germline. J was trimmed by 7 bases and V by 5 bases; bases with no gene match: 8. CDR3 length equals 13 residues. The CDR3 region has the DNA TGTGCCAGCAGTCGGGAGGTCGGTAGGGAGCAGTACTTC. It codes for CASSREVGREQYF. The full variable domain, with the rest looked up from reference TRBV2 and TRBJ2-7, is EPEVTQTPSHQVTQMGQEVILRCVPISNHLYFYWYRQILGQKVEFLVSFYNNEISEKSEIFDDQFSVERPDGSNFTLKIRSTKLEDSAMYFCASSREVGREQYFGPGTRLTVT.

This clone was recorded at least ten times. Mismatch with germline at one junction end may stem from a read error. In DNA form, the CDR3 reads TGTGCCAGCAGGGAAGGACCTTCCCTAGACTCCTACGAGCAGTACTTC. Amino acids: CASREGPSLDSYEQYF. The chain couples TRBV2 to TRBJ2-7; no clear D. Germline V gene data show CDR1 as SNHLY and CDR2 as FYNNEI. The CDR3 covers 16 residues.

The chain joins TRBV19 to TRBJ1-2; 8 bases line up with TRBD1. CDR3 length equals 16 residues. Germline V gives CDR1 LNHDA, CDR2 SQIVND (reference sequence). The V segment lost 7 bases and the J segment 0 bases; nucleotides outside the gene matches: 10. In DNA form, the CDR3 reads TGTGCCAGTACCCCTGAGGGACAGGCAGCTAACTATGGCTACACCTTC. It is translated as CASTPEGQAANYGYTF.

This chain connects TRBV29-1 to TRBJ2-2, with D possibly TRBD1 on 6 matching bases. CDR1 and CDR2 from the germline V gene are SQVTM and ANQGSEA. V lost 7 bases to trimming and J lost 0 bases, with 12 bases between them. This CDR3 is 14 amino acids long. The CDR3 DNA reads as TGCAGCGCCCGGACAGCTTCGAACACCGGGGAGCTGTTTTTT. Its translation: CSARTASNTGELFF.

This rearrangement joins TRBV6-1 to TRBJ2-1; maybe TRBD1 (6 bases). The length of the CDR3 is 18 residues. CDR1 MNHNS and CDR2 SASEGT come from the germline V gene. V lost 1 base to trimming and J lost 4 bases, with 20 bases between them. The CDR3 coding sequence is TGTGCCAGCAGTGAAGTGGCCCCCAGGGGCAGAGGTTACAATGAGCAGTTCTTC. Its protein is CASSEVAPRGRGYNEQFF.

The chain joins TRBV18 to TRBJ1-2; D gene ambiguous. The V and J ends lost 4 bases and 3 bases respectively, with 9 bases between them. CDR1 is KGHSH and CDR2 is LQKENI in the germline V gene. This CDR3 region has 13 residues. The CDR3 sequence: CASSRETDYGYTF. DNA for the CDR3: TGTGCCAGCTCACGGGAGACGGACTATGGCTACACCTTC.

This chain uses TRBV3-1 (or the pseudogene TRBV3-2) with TRBJ2-5, with a tentative D call TRBD1 (5 bases). The germline V and J ends were trimmed by 1 base and 2 bases, with 11 bases remaining between them. Germline assignment: CDR1 LGHDT and CDR2 YNNKEL (reference sequence). This CDR3 region has 15 residues. CDR3 nucleotide sequence: TGTGCCAGCAGCCAAGCGACAGCCAGACAAGAGACCCAGTACTTC. This translates into CASSQATARQETQYF.

This clone appeared a single time. V gene TRBV7-9 combines with J gene TRBJ2-2; no reliable D call. The CDR3 is made up of 18 amino acids. V was trimmed by 1 base and J by 1 base, leaving 16 bases between them. Germline V gives CDR1 SEHNR, CDR2 FQNEAQ (reference sequence). This CDR3 reads CASSLDPTKAGNTGELFF. CDR3 DNA: TGTGCCAGCAGCTTAGATCCTACGAAGGCAGGGAACACCGGGGAGCTGTTTTTT.

V gene TRBV6-6 combines with J gene TRBJ2-1, with a tentative D call TRBD1 (5 bases). The CDR3 has 15 residues. Germline CDR1 reads MNHNY; CDR2 reads SVGAGI (reference sequence). Deletions cut 2 bases from V and 3 bases from J, with 11 bases between. This chain's CDR3 is CASSYGALDYNEQFF. In DNA form, the CDR3 reads TGTGCCAGCAGTTACGGGGCTCTCGACTACAATGAGCAGTTCTTC.